This record looks at one T cell receptor (beta chain) sequence and its context. The data derive from a study of T cell changes during pregnancy in multiple sclerosis. The length of the CDR3 is 16 residues. Germline V gene sequence: CDR1 SGHDT, CDR2 YYEEEE. The J segment lost 7 bases and the V segment lost 7 bases, leaving 16 bases of the junction unmatched. Data came from immunoSEQ multiplex PCR; TCRdb stores just in-frame clones and leaves some out. The sample includes tens of thousands of clones, around 88% seen only once; the top ten take approximately 0.76%. The sequences come from CD4+ T cells from peripheral blood mononuclear cells, collected in the first trimester of pregnancy. The sequence was collected from a female donor in good health, enrolled as a control in a pregnancy study. V is TRBV5-6 and J is TRBJ2-4, with 8 bases aligning to TRBD2. The CDR3 loop is CASFRGGPGGVNIQYF. The CDR3 DNA sequence: TGTGCCAGCTTCCGGGGGGGCCCCGGTGGCGTTAACATTCAGTACTTC.